Below, 26 T cell receptor beta chains from the same sample are listed, as sequenced in a study of T cell responses to AZD1222 COVID-19 vaccine. The assay was immunoSEQ multiplex PCR, and TCRdb's table has in-frame clones only and misses some. The repertoire holds 100,000 to 120,000 clones, with more than 90% as singletons. The sequencing used peripheral blood, collected 28 days after the second AZD1222 dose. All receptors come from an adult who received the AZD1222 COVID-19 vaccine.

The V call is TRBV9, the J call TRBJ1-4, with D perhaps matching TRBD1 (5 bases). The V end was cut by 3 bases, the J end by 8 bases, with 17 bases between. The V gene's germline CDR1 is SGDLS and CDR2 YYNGEE. CDR3 length: 15 residues. CDR3 sequence reads: CASSAPGTPGEKLFF. The DNA of the CDR3 is TGTGCCAGCAGCGCCCCAGGGACTCCTGGGGAAAAACTGTTTTTT.

This clone was counted once. The rearrangement links TRBV5-1 to TRBJ2-3; 13 bases map to TRBD2. Germline CDR1 reads SGHRS; CDR2 reads YFSETQ. The junction had 6 bases not matched to a gene; V was cut back by 2 bases and J by 6 bases. This CDR3 comprises 16 residues. CDR3 loop: CASSFGTSGVGDTQYF. The CDR3 nucleotides are TGCGCCAGCAGCTTTGGGACTAGCGGGGTGGGTGATACGCAGTATTTT.

The chain joins TRBV11-2 to TRBJ2-7; 7 bases align to TRBD2. Germline CDR1 and CDR2: SGHAT and FQNNGV. CDR3 length: 18 amino acids. Unmatched junction bases numbered 19, after V lost 5 bases and J lost 3 bases. DNA for the CDR3: TGTGCCAGCAGCCACCCCGGTGGGTGGCGGGGGAAAGGCTACGAGCAGTACTTC. Translation: CASSHPGGWRGKGYEQYF. Variable domain in full (rest from reference TRBV11-2 and TRBJ2-7): EAGVAQSPRYKIIEKRQSVAFWCNPISGHATLYWYQQILGQGPKLLIQFQNNGVVDDSQLPKDRFSAERLKGVDSTLKIQPAKLEDSAVYLCASSHPGGWRGKGYEQYFGPGTRLTVT.

CDR3 DNA: TGTGCCAGCAGCCAAGATCTCCCGGCCTCCTATGGCTACACCTTC. Translation: CASSQDLPASYGYTF. The V call is TRBV4-2, the J call TRBJ1-2; D call uncertain. Germline CDR1 LGHNA, CDR2 YNFKEQ. The CDR3 contains 15 residues. V was pared by 0 bases and J by 4 bases, with 12 bases between.

This clone was counted a single time. The chain couples TRBV14 to TRBJ1-5; D gene ambiguous. The germline gives CDR1 SGHDN, CDR2 FVKESK. CDR3 size: 18 residues. The germline V and J ends were trimmed by 4 bases and 0 bases, with 19 bases remaining between them. The CDR3 DNA is TGTGCCAGCAGCCTTAAGAGGCGCAGATGCAGTAGCAATCAGCCCCAGCATTTT. Protein product: CASSLKRRRCSSNQPQHF.

The genes are TRBV18 and TRBJ2-1; D not certain. The CDR3 covers 15 residues. CDR1 is KGHSH, CDR2 LQKENI, per germline. V dropped 0 bases and J dropped 7 bases, with 13 bases sitting between them. CDR3 in amino acids: CASSPPGLAQNEQFF. The CDR3 DNA reads TGTGCCAGCTCACCACCAGGGTTGGCCCAGAATGAGCAGTTCTTC.

The CDR3 DNA reads as TGTGCCAGCAGAGATTACAATGAAGCTTTCTTT. The encoded protein is CASRDYNEAFF. The chain uses TRBV2 and TRBJ1-1; no definite D call. Germline values: CDR1 SNHLY, CDR2 FYNNEI. CDR3 length equals 11 residues. The V end was cut by 6 bases, the J end by 7 bases, with 9 bases between.

J is TRBJ1-2 and V is TRBV5-1; 7 bases map to TRBD1. This CDR3 is 14 amino acids long. V trimming: 0 bases; J trimming: 6 bases; junction bases outside the gene matches: 5. CDR1 and CDR2 from the germline V gene are SGHRS and YFSETQ. CDR3 DNA sequence: TGCGCCAGCAGCTTGGGAGACAGGGACGATGGCTACACCTTC. It translates to CASSLGDRDDGYTF. Combining the CDR3 with reference TRBV5-1 and TRBJ1-2 gives the whole variable domain KAGVTQTPRYLIKTRGQQVTLSCSPISGHRSVSWYQQTPGQGLQFLFEYFSETQRNKGNFPGRFSGRQFSNSRSEMNVSTLELGDSALYLCASSLGDRDDGYTFGSGTRLTVV.

The rearrangement links TRBV5-6 to TRBJ2-2; weak D call: TRBD1 (5 bases). Germline loops: CDR1 SGHDT, CDR2 YYEEEE. With 4 bases removed from V and 8 bases from J, the gap between germline ends came to 9 bases. The CDR3 has 12 residues. This chain's CDR3 is CASSLYRGELFF. The CDR3 nucleotides read TGTGCCAGCAGCCTCTACAGGGGGGAGCTGTTTTTT. The full variable domain, its missing parts supplied by reference TRBV5-6 and TRBJ2-2, is DAGVTQSPTHLIKTRGQQVTLRCSPKSGHDTVSWYQQALGQGPQFIFQYYEEEERQRGNFPDRFSGHQFPNYSSELNVNALLLGDSALYLCASSLYRGELFFGEGSRLTVL.

The V call is TRBV27, the J call TRBJ1-1; the match to TRBD1 covers 10 bases. This CDR3 spans 14 amino acids. V lost 6 bases to trimming and J lost 4 bases; unmatched junction nucleotides: 5. CDR1 and CDR2 (germline): MNHEY, SMNVEV (reference sequence). Written as DNA, the CDR3 is TGTGCCAGCAGGCCGACAGGGGGCATCACTGAAGCTTTCTTT. This encodes CASRPTGGITEAFF.

This clone was recorded only once. The chain recombines TRBV9 with TRBJ1-2; D is unclear. Germline CDR1 is SGDLS and CDR2 is YYNGEE. The CDR3 covers 14 residues. V was trimmed by 5 bases and J by 1 base, leaving 12 bases between them. CDR3 amino acids: CASRTVHYNYGYTF. CDR3 DNA sequence: TGTGCCAGCAGAACAGTTCATTATAACTATGGCTACACCTTC.

The chain joins TRBV7-2 to TRBJ2-5; D is unresolved. This CDR3 region has 13 residues. Between the trimmed V and J ends, which lost 3 bases and 5 bases, there was a span of 10 bases. Germline values: CDR1 SGHTA, CDR2 FQGNSA. The CDR3 nucleotides read TGTGCCAGCAGCTTTTCAAGGGCGGAGACCCAGTACTTC. Translated, it gives CASSFSRAETQYF.

The V call is TRBV6-6, the J call TRBJ2-5, with no clear D. This CDR3 comprises 16 residues. V shed 2 bases and J shed 2 bases, with 15 bases lying between them. From germline, CDR1 is MNHNY and CDR2 SVGAGI (reference sequence). The CDR3: CASSYLIMGRQETQYF. The CDR3 nucleotides read TGTGCCAGCAGTTACCTTATCATGGGTAGACAAGAGACCCAGTACTTC.

The V call is TRBV18, the J call TRBJ1-3; D is ambiguous. V dropped 2 bases and J dropped 16 bases, with 15 bases sitting between them. CDR1 KGHSH and CDR2 LQKENI come from the germline V gene. The CDR3 extends over 12 amino acids. The CDR3: CASSPDDPKRYF. The CDR3, as DNA: TGTGCCAGCTCACCAGACGACCCGAAGAGGTATTTT.

The chain uses TRBV11-1 and TRBJ1-1; D unresolved. Germline loops: CDR1 SGHAT, CDR2 FQDESV (reference sequence). V lost 5 bases and J 1 base, leaving 8 bases between the germline ends. The CDR3 is 13 residues long. The CDR3 protein is CASSKEGNTEAFF. The CDR3 DNA reads TGTGCCAGCAGCAAGGAGGGGAACACTGAAGCTTTCTTT.

The CDR3 sequence: CASSSNYEAFF. CDR3 coding DNA: TGTGCCAGCAGCTCAAACTATGAAGCTTTCTTT. The rearrangement links TRBV11-2 to TRBJ1-1; D ambiguous. Germline V gene sequence: CDR1 SGHAT, CDR2 FQNNGV. CDR3 length: 11 amino acids. The V and J ends lost 4 bases and 7 bases respectively, with 7 bases between them.

V and J are TRBV7-2 and TRBJ1-4, with TRBD1 as a possible D gene (5 bases). V was pared by 4 bases and J by 5 bases, with 14 bases between. The length of the CDR3 is 15 residues. Germline V gives CDR1 SGHTA, CDR2 FQGNSA. The CDR3, as DNA: TGTGCCAGCAGCTCAAGCGGGGGACCCAATGAAAAACTGTTTTTT. Its protein is CASSSSGGPNEKLFF.

The chain carries TRBV2 and TRBJ1-1; no clear D gene. Germline loops: CDR1 SNHLY, CDR2 FYNNEI. V was cut by 3 bases and J by 0 bases, with 11 bases left in between. The CDR3 has 15 amino acids. The CDR3 loop is CASSDRTLMNTEAFF. CDR3 DNA: TGTGCCAGCAGTGACCGCACCCTAATGAACACTGAAGCTTTCTTT.

This sequence joins TRBV6-2 or TRBV6-3 and TRBJ2-7; TRBD1 agrees at 11 bases. Germline V CDR1 and CDR2: MNHEY, SVGEGT. The CDR3 sequence is 14 residues long. The junction had 4 bases not matched to a gene; V was cut back by 5 bases and J by 4 bases. The CDR3 nucleotides read TGTGCCAGCAGTGTTGGACAGGGGGCGTACGAGCAGTACTTC. This gives the protein CASSVGQGAYEQYF.

The chain employs TRBV29-1 and TRBJ1-2; D is uncertain. With 2 bases removed from V and 4 bases from J, the gap between germline ends came to 8 bases. Germline loops: CDR1 SQVTM, CDR2 ANQGSEA. The CDR3 consists of 12 residues. CDR3 sequence: CSVESGSYGYTF. The CDR3 region has the DNA TGCAGCGTTGAATCGGGATCCTATGGCTACACCTTC.

The rearrangement links TRBV7-2 to TRBJ1-2; 7 bases agree with TRBD1. The junction had 11 bases not matched to a gene; V was cut back by 4 bases and J by 6 bases. This CDR3 is 15 amino acids long. The germline V gene encodes CDR1 SGHTA and CDR2 FQGNSA. CDR3 DNA: TGTGCCAGCAGCTATGTGCAGGGGGTAGTCGATGGCTACACCTTC. Translation: CASSYVQGVVDGYTF.

The genes are TRBV12-5 and TRBJ2-2; D ambiguous. CDR1 and CDR2 (germline): LGHNT, FRNRAP. This CDR3 contains 13 residues. V dropped 1 base and J dropped 3 bases, with 3 bases sitting between them. The CDR3 here is CASGLGYTGELFF. The CDR3 DNA sequence: TGTGCTAGTGGTTTGGGATACACCGGGGAGCTGTTTTTT.

The rearrangement links TRBV18 to TRBJ1-2; the D is unclear. V was trimmed by 3 bases and J by 2 bases, leaving 10 bases between them. Germline V gene sequence: CDR1 KGHSH, CDR2 LQKENI. This CDR3 spans 14 amino acids. The CDR3 reads CASSPSAVNYGYTF. The CDR3, as DNA: TGTGCCAGCTCACCCTCAGCGGTGAACTATGGCTACACCTTC.

This sequence joins TRBV18 and TRBJ2-1; 10 bases match TRBD1. Germline CDR1 and CDR2: KGHSH and LQKENI. This CDR3 has 15 amino acids. Unmatched junction bases numbered 6, after V lost 4 bases and J lost 6 bases. CDR3 nucleotides: TGTGCCAGCTCACTGGGACAGGGGATGCTCAATGAGCAGTTCTTC. Translation gives CASSLGQGMLNEQFF.

The chain combines TRBV5-5 with TRBJ1-2; 8 nucleotides align to TRBD1. This CDR3 is 15 amino acids long. With 0 bases clipped from V and 4 bases from J, the junction kept 5 bases outside the gene matches. Germline CDR1 is SGHKS and CDR2 is YYEKEE (reference sequence). In DNA, the CDR3 is TGTGCCAGCAGCTTGGACGGACAGGGACGCTATGGCTACACCTTC. Translated: CASSLDGQGRYGYTF.

This clone was seen a few times. The genes are TRBV2 and TRBJ1-6, with D possibly being TRBD1 (5 bases). The CDR3 is 14 residues long. The germline V gene has CDR1 SNHLY and CDR2 FYNNEI. Trimming removed 7 bases from V and 3 bases from J, with 10 bases in between. This CDR3 is CASMGPYYNSPLHF. CDR3 in DNA: TGTGCCAGCATGGGGCCGTACTATAATTCACCCCTCCACTTT.